A single sample gave rise to the 23 T cell receptor beta chains below, sequenced in a study of beta chain features in type 1 diabetes. Expressed TCRB transcripts were sequenced because the entire RNA isolate underwent reverse transcription. Generated by immunoSEQ multiplex PCR, the TCRdb table keeps only in-frame clones and is missing some. The sample contains fewer than 25,000 clones, around 63% of which appear only once. Study-level points and caveats: A moderate, significant TCRB CDR3 shortening appeared in type 1 diabetes across four CD4+ subsets.

These receptors are not linked to any known antigen. Sequenced input: Tregs from blood. These receptors all stem from a man younger than 30 with type 1 diabetes.

The chain carries TRBV5-1 and TRBJ2-1; perhaps TRBD2 as D (6 bases). CDR1 and CDR2 from the germline V gene are SGHRS and YFSETQ. V dropped 0 bases and J dropped 8 bases, with 12 bases sitting between them. The CDR3 runs to 14 residues. The CDR3 DNA sequence: TGCGCCAGCAGCTTGGTGGCGGGGAACCATGAGCAGTTCTTC. Translation: CASSLVAGNHEQFF.

The table lists this clone with a few counts. The gene calls are TRBV18 and TRBJ1-3; 8 nucleotides line up with TRBD1. Germline-derived CDR1 and CDR2 are KGHSH and LQKENI. The CDR3 is 15 amino acids. The V gene end was trimmed by 5 bases and the J gene end by 2 bases; junction bases not matched to a gene: 5. The CDR3 region is CASSTGQGTGNTIYF. CDR3 sequence (DNA): TGTGCCAGCTCAACCGGACAGGGAACTGGAAACACCATATATTTT.

A few counts support this clone. The gene calls are TRBV30 and TRBJ2-5; D uncertain. This CDR3 contains 11 residues. Germline V CDR1 and CDR2: GTSNPN, SVGIG (reference sequence). With 2 bases removed from V and 2 bases from J, the gap between germline ends came to 3 bases. The CDR3 sequence is CAWSPQETQYF. DNA for the CDR3: TGTGCCTGGAGTCCACAAGAGACCCAGTACTTC.

The chain couples TRBV18 to TRBJ2-7, with D perhaps TRBD1 (5 bases). This CDR3 comprises 12 residues. V shed 6 bases and J shed 7 bases, with 13 bases lying between them. Germline lookup yields CDR1 KGHSH and CDR2 LQKENI. The CDR3 region has the DNA TGTGCCAGCTCTCTCTACCGGACAGAGCAGTACTTC. It yields the protein CASSLYRTEQYF.

This chain uses TRBV7-9 with TRBJ2-1, with no clear D. CDR3 size: 17 residues. The V gene's germline CDR1 is SEHNR and CDR2 FQNEAQ (reference sequence). V was clipped by 2 bases and J by 0 bases, with 14 bases between them. For the CDR3, the DNA is TGTGCCAGCAGCTTATCCGACTGGAACCCCTCCTACAATGAGCAGTTCTTC. Translation gives CASSLSDWNPSYNEQFF.

This clone was seen a single time. The V call is TRBV11-2, the J call TRBJ2-2; no clear D gene. The V end lost 5 bases, the J end lost 4 bases, and 8 bases lay between the germline ends. The CDR3 runs to 13 residues. Germline V CDR1 and CDR2: SGHAT, FQNNGV. The CDR3 loop reads CASSEQSTGELFF. For the CDR3, the DNA is TGTGCCAGCAGCGAACAGAGCACCGGGGAGCTGTTTTTT.

The chain joins TRBV18 to TRBJ2-1; 7 bases match TRBD2. Trimming took 6 bases from V and 7 from J; bases not matched to a gene: 9. The CDR3 sequence is 14 residues long. Germline CDR1 KGHSH, CDR2 LQKENI. CDR3 loop: CASSPYLAENEQFF. CDR3 nucleotides: TGTGCCAGCTCGCCTTATCTAGCGGAGAATGAGCAGTTCTTC.

This clone has only a few counts. CDR3 nucleotide sequence: TGTGCCAGCACGGGACTAGCGGGGCGCAAAAACATTCAGTACTTC. This encodes CASTGLAGRKNIQYF. This chain connects TRBV2 to TRBJ2-4, with 13 bases matching TRBD2. The V gene end was trimmed by 7 bases and the J gene end by 3 bases; junction bases not matched to a gene: 3. The CDR3 is 15 residues long. The germline gives CDR1 SNHLY, CDR2 FYNNEI.

This rearrangement joins TRBV6-1 to TRBJ2-7; D ambiguous. This CDR3 comprises 11 residues. Between the trimmed V and J ends, which lost 5 bases and 4 bases, there was a span of 6 bases. Per the germline V gene, CDR1 is MNHNS and CDR2 is SASEGT. The CDR3 sequence is CASSFRYEQYF. The CDR3 DNA reads as TGTGCCAGCAGTTTTAGATACGAGCAGTACTTC.

V and J are TRBV5-1 and TRBJ2-3; 8 nucleotides agree with TRBD1. CDR3 length: 16 residues. With 0 bases clipped from V and 4 bases from J, the junction kept 7 bases outside the gene matches. Germline assignment: CDR1 SGHRS and CDR2 YFSETQ. Written as DNA, the CDR3 is TGCGCCAGCAGCTTGGGCCGGACAGGGCTCTCAGATACGCAGTATTTT. Translating it yields CASSLGRTGLSDTQYF. The variable domain in full, completed from reference TRBV5-1 and TRBJ2-3, reads KAGVTQTPRYLIKTRGQQVTLSCSPISGHRSVSWYQQTPGQGLQFLFEYFSETQRNKGNFPGRFSGRQFSNSRSEMNVSTLELGDSALYLCASSLGRTGLSDTQYFGPGTRLTVL.

J is TRBJ1-2 and V is TRBV6-5; the D gene is possibly TRBD1 (6 bases). CDR3 length: 15 amino acids. The V gene's germline CDR1 is MNHEY and CDR2 SVGAGI. V was shortened by 6 bases and J by 4 bases, with 18 bases between the two germline ends. The CDR3 protein is CASRVTGGRLYGYTF. CDR3 coding DNA: TGTGCCAGCAGAGTGACAGGTGGAAGACTCTATGGCTACACCTTC.

V usage is TRBV5-1 and J usage is TRBJ2-1; D is possibly TRBD1 (5 bases). With 7 bases removed from V and 11 bases from J, the gap between germline ends came to 28 bases. This CDR3 is built from 16 residues. The germline gives CDR1 SGHRS, CDR2 YFSETQ. Here the CDR3 reads CASSIQGSFPPDQQFF. Written as DNA, the CDR3 is TGCGCCAGCTCCATTCAGGGTTCGTTCCCCCCGGACCAGCAGTTCTTC.

The CDR3 here is CASGLVLREKAGELFF. CDR3 bases: TGTGCTAGTGGTTTGGTCCTCAGGGAAAAGGCCGGGGAGCTGTTTTTT. The V gene is TRBV12-5, the J gene TRBJ2-2; D may be TRBD1 (5 bases). The CDR3 length is 16 residues. Germline values: CDR1 LGHNT, CDR2 FRNRAP. V lost 0 bases to trimming and J lost 6 bases, with 14 bases between them. Supplemented by reference TRBV12-5 and TRBJ2-2, the full variable domain reads DARVTQTPRHKVTEMGQEVTMRCQPILGHNTVFWYRQTMMQGLELLAYFRNRAPLDDSGMPKDRFSAEMPDATLATLKIQPSEPRDSAVYFCASGLVLREKAGELFFGEGSRLTVL.

The chain joins TRBV5-1 to TRBJ1-2; TRBD1 matches 9 bases. The CDR3 length is 14 residues. Germline assignment: CDR1 SGHRS and CDR2 YFSETQ. Trimming at V came to 4 bases and at J to 7 bases, leaving 8 bases not matched to a gene. CDR3: CASSPGGQGTGYTF. CDR3 bases: TGCGCCAGCAGCCCGGGGGGACAGGGAACTGGCTACACCTTC.

The chain carries TRBV9 and TRBJ1-1; D gene unclear. Trimming stripped 4 bases from V and 5 bases from J, with 24 bases between. CDR1 is SGDLS, CDR2 YYNGEE, per germline. The CDR3 spans 17 residues. The CDR3 here is CASSPHISPTSSTEAFF. The CDR3 DNA follows: TGTGCCAGCAGCCCACACATAAGTCCCACGTCTAGTACTGAAGCTTTCTTT. Combining the CDR3 with reference TRBV9 and TRBJ1-1 gives the whole variable domain DSGVTQTPKHLITATGQRVTLRCSPRSGDLSVYWYQQSLDQGLQFLIQYYNGEERAKGNILERFSAQQFPDLHSELNLSSLELGDSALYFCASSPHISPTSSTEAFFGQGTRLTVV.

V is TRBV7-2 and J is TRBJ2-7; 10 bases line up with TRBD2. This CDR3 spans 15 amino acids. CDR1 SGHTA and CDR2 FQGNSA come from the germline V gene. The V gene end was trimmed by 5 bases and the J gene end by 7 bases; junction bases not matched to a gene: 11. In DNA form, the CDR3 reads TGTGCCAGCAGCACCTCATTAGCGGGGGGAGGAGAGCAGTACTTC. It codes for CASSTSLAGGGEQYF.

The chain couples TRBV6-5 to TRBJ2-7; the D gene is possibly TRBD2 (6 bases). The CDR3 spans 14 residues. Germline values: CDR1 MNHEY, CDR2 SVGAGI. V was clipped by 7 bases and J by 2 bases, with 15 bases between them. The CDR3 here is CASKAGINPYEQYF. The CDR3 DNA follows: TGTGCCAGCAAGGCGGGAATAAACCCCTACGAGCAGTACTTC.

This clone was observed a single time. The chain employs TRBV5-1 and TRBJ1-1; TRBD1 might be the D (6 bases). CDR3 length: 17 residues. The ends were cut back, 4 bases at V and 2 bases at J, with 21 bases in the middle. Germline V gives CDR1 SGHRS, CDR2 YFSETQ. CDR3 sequence (DNA): TGCGCCAGCAGCAACCAGGACCTCCAGGGGTTAAACACTGAAGCTTTCTTT. Encoded protein: CASSNQDLQGLNTEAFF.

The chain joins TRBV9 to TRBJ1-3; no reliable D call. Germline CDR1 is SGDLS and CDR2 is YYNGEE. The length of the CDR3 is 14 residues. Trimming cost V 1 base and J 0 bases, with 5 bases left between them. The CDR3 coding sequence is TGTGCCAGCAGCGTACATAGCTCTGGAAACACCATATATTTT. Its translation is CASSVHSSGNTIYF. Based on the CDR3 plus reference TRBV9 and TRBJ1-3, the full variable domain is DSGVTQTPKHLITATGQRVTLRCSPRSGDLSVYWYQQSLDQGLQFLIQYYNGEERAKGNILERFSAQQFPDLHSELNLSSLELGDSALYFCASSVHSSGNTIYFGEGSWLTVV.

The chain links TRBV19 to TRBJ2-5, with TRBD1 identical over 8 bases. This CDR3 has 12 amino acids. CDR1 and CDR2 from the germline V gene are LNHDA and SQIVND (reference sequence). Trimming cost V 9 bases and J 4 bases; bases outside gene matches: 4. The CDR3, as DNA: TGTGCCAGCTCTGACAGGGGAGAGACCCAGTACTTC. Its translation is CASSDRGETQYF.

The sample holds a few counts of this clone. This chain links TRBV28 with TRBJ2-1; D is unresolved. The ends were cut back, 5 bases at V and 0 bases at J, with 8 bases in the middle. The germline CDR1 and CDR2 sequences are MDHEN and SYDVKM. CDR3 length: 14 residues. The DNA for the CDR3 is TGTGCCAGCAGTCCGATCAGCTCCTACAATGAGCAGTTCTTC. Protein product: CASSPISSYNEQFF.

In nucleotides, the CDR3 is TGTGCCAGCAGCTTGGGCGGGGACCCCACAGATACGCAGTATTTT. Translation: CASSLGGDPTDTQYF. The rearrangement links TRBV7-2 to TRBJ2-3, with a tentative D call TRBD2 (6 bases). The CDR3 covers 15 residues. Between the trimmed V and J ends, which lost 3 bases and 2 bases, there was a span of 12 bases. Looked up from germline, CDR1 is SGHTA and CDR2 is FQGNSA.

The chain joins TRBV29-1 to TRBJ2-7; D remains unclear. The CDR3 consists of 11 residues. In germline, CDR1 is SQVTM, CDR2 ANQGSEA. The ends were cut back, 5 bases at V and 3 bases at J, with 8 bases in the middle. The CDR3 loop reads CSVQQNYEQYF. CDR3 in DNA: TGCAGCGTTCAACAGAACTACGAGCAGTACTTC.